This T cell receptor beta chain derives from a study of shared clonotypes between healthy human individuals. Study-level results: Relative to clonotypes present in all four donors, those not shared had lower generation probabilities.

With 3 bases removed from V and 5 bases from J, the gap between germline ends came to 13 bases. Germline V gene lookup returns CDR1 MDHEN and CDR2 SYDVKM. The CDR3 is 14 amino acids. In regard to this clone: Its antigen is not known.

Data came from immunoSEQ multiplex PCR; TCRdb stores just in-frame clones and leaves some out. Of more than 200,000 clones listed, over 60% are singletons. V and J are TRBV28 and TRBJ1-1, with D perhaps TRBD1 (5 bases). The source of this sequence is a man aged 25-40 years in good health. Input material: memory CD4+ T cells sorted from blood. Regarding subset: CD45RA-negative fraction. For the CDR3, the DNA is TGTGCCAGCAGTTTGTGGGCAGGGAGAACTGAAGCTTTCTTT. This codes for CASSLWAGRTEAFF.